This TCR beta chain was observed in a study of blood T cells in healthy people across ages. The second PCR ran about 6 to 11 cycles with a sample-barcoded 5' primer and J-beta primers. TCRdb re-called the 5' RACE reads through MiXCR, storing one row per CDR3 protein. The repertoire includes about 690,000 distinct CDR3 sequences, over 40% of them detected once, and approximately 29% sits in the top ten. The germline CDR1 and CDR2 sequences are LGHNA and YSLEER. CDR3 length: 15 amino acids. Trimming cost V 1 base and J 2 bases, with 10 bases left between them. The rearrangement links TRBV4-3 to TRBJ2-3; D possibly corresponds to TRBD2 (5 bases). The TCR was taken from an older man in good health. The sample comprised blood. The CDR3 reads CASSQGNGITDTQYF. The CDR3 DNA reads as TGCGCCAGCAGCCAAGGTAACGGGATCACAGATACGCAGTATTTT.